A selection of T cell receptor beta chains follows, all from one sample in a study of Ad26.COV2.S vaccination and SARS-CoV-2 variants. The assay was immunoSEQ multiplex PCR, and TCRdb's table has in-frame clones only and misses some. Of about 350,000 clones in the sample, 88% are singletons; the top ten hold about 6.4%. The material sequenced was peripheral blood, taken in a trial of Ad26.COV2.S vaccine versus placebo. These receptors were collected from a person between 18 and 65 years old who received the Ad26.COV2.S COVID-19 vaccine or a placebo. Each CDR3 is given with its conserved first and last residue. D genes are given only for firm matches. A row's size may be missing; if present it is once, few, many or a size class.

>TRBJ2-5|NA|TRBV19|NA
TGTGCCAGTAGTATAGTAAACGAGAGGGAGACCCAGTACTTC
CASSIVNERETQYF
>TRBJ2-5|TRBD1|TRBV5-4|NA
TGTGCCAGCAGCTTGGGGGGACAGGCTACCCAAGAGACCCAGTACTTC
CASSLGGQATQETQYF
>TRBJ1-2|TRBD1|TRBV7-2|NA
TGTGCCAGCAGCTTAAGGGACAGTAACTATGGCTACACCTTC
CASSLRDSNYGYTF
>TRBJ2-1|NA|TRBV4-1|NA
TGCGCCAGCAGCCAAGAGGGTGTAGCCGATTACAATGAGCAGTTCTTC
CASSQEGVADYNEQFF
>TRBJ2-5|NA|TRBV4-1|NA
TGCGCCAGCAGCCATCCAGGGATGCAAGAGACCCAGTACTTC
CASSHPGMQETQYF
>TRBJ2-2|TRBD2|TRBV6-2/TRBV6-3|few
TGTGCCAGCAGTTACCTCGTTCTAGCGGGGGGTAACACCGGGGAGCTGTTTTTT
CASSYLVLAGGNTGELFF
>TRBJ2-2|NA|TRBV7-9|NA
TGTGCCAGCAGGCCAAATCCCGGGACCCCGGGCGGGGAGCTGTTTTTT
CASRPNPGTPGGELFF
>TRBJ2-7|NA|TRBV27|NA
TGTGCCAGCAGTTATGACAGGTATAGCGAGCAGTACTTC
CASSYDRYSEQYF
>TRBJ1-5|TRBD1|TRBV10-3|NA
TGTGCCATAGTGGACAGGCCCGATCAGCCCCAGCATTTT
CAIVDRPDQPQHF
>TRBJ1-5|TRBD1|TRBV28|NA
TGTGCCAGCAGTCAACGGACAGGGGCTGGCAATCAGCCCCAGCATTTT
CASSQRTGAGNQPQHF
>TRBJ1-6|TRBD1|TRBV4-3|NA
TGCGCCAGCAGCCAAAAAACAGGGGCGATCATCTCACCCCTCCACTTT
CASSQKTGAIISPLHF
>TRBJ1-6|NA|TRBV30|NA
TGTGCCTGGAGTGTCAGGTCCCAAACGTATAATTCACCCCTCCACTTT
CAWSVRSQTYNSPLHF
>TRBJ2-5|TRBD1|TRBV6-5|NA
TGTGCCAGCGTGACAGGGGGCAGGGAGACCCAGTACTTC
CASVTGGRETQYF
>TRBJ1-6|NA|TRBV7-2|NA
TGTGCCAGCAGCACACGGGTGTCACCCCTCCACTTT
CASSTRVSPLHF
>TRBJ1-6|NA|TRBV7-2|NA
TGTGCCAGCAGCTTATTGTTTAGGGGGTCACCCCTCCACTTT
CASSLLFRGSPLHF
>TRBJ2-7|NA|TRBV7-8|NA
TGTGCCAGCAGCTCCCGTTACGAGCAGTACTTC
CASSSRYEQYF
>TRBJ1-1|TRBD1|TRBV6-4|few
TGTGCCAGCAGTACAGGGGGCGGCCAATTACCTTTCTTT
CASSTGGGQLPFF
>TRBJ1-2|NA|TRBV6-1|few
TGTGCCAGCAGTGACCCGGGGGGGTATGGCTACACCTTC
CASSDPGGYGYTF
>TRBJ1-2|TRBD1|TRBV28|NA
TGTGCCAGCGGTTTCGCAGGGGGCGCGAGTAGTGGCTACACCTTC
CASGFAGGASSGYTF
>TRBJ2-1|TRBD1|TRBV11-2|NA
TGTGCCAGCAGCTCCAGGGACAGATCCTACAATGAGCAGTTCTTC
CASSSRDRSYNEQFF
>TRBJ1-2|NA|TRBV27|NA
TGTGCCAGCAGTTTCGGAAGGGGTGGCTACACCTTC
CASSFGRGGYTF
>TRBJ2-2|TRBD1|TRBV6-5|NA
TGTGCCAGCAGTTACTTTGGACAGGGGTCCGGGGAGCTGTTTTTT
CASSYFGQGSGELFF
>TRBJ1-2|NA|TRBV9|NA
TGTGCCAGCAGCCCCGACCAGGGGATTAGGGGCTACACCTTC
CASSPDQGIRGYTF
>TRBJ2-3|NA|TRBV4-1|NA
TGCGCCAGCAGCCCTGAGCGGACCACAGATACGCAGTATTTT
CASSPERTTDTQYF
>TRBJ1-2|TRBD1|TRBV7-3|NA
TGTGCCAGCAGCTTAGGGGGACAGGATGGCTACACCTTC
CASSLGGQDGYTF
>TRBJ2-2|TRBD1|TRBV5-4|NA
TGTGCCAGCGGCCCCGGGACAGCGAACACCGGGGAGCTGTTTTTT
CASGPGTANTGELFF
>TRBJ1-5|NA|TRBV4-3|few
TGCGCCAGCAGCATGCACCCAGGAACCAATCAGCCCCAGCATTTT
CASSMHPGTNQPQHF
>TRBJ2-4|NA|TRBV20-1|NA
TGCAGTGCTAGTATCGGGAAGTTAGCCAAAAACATTCAGTACTTC
CSASIGKLAKNIQYF
>TRBJ2-6|NA|TRBV30|NA
TGTGCCTGGAGTGTACAGGTTCCTGGGGCCAACGTCCTGACTTTC
CAWSVQVPGANVLTF
>TRBJ2-7|NA|TRBV10-2|NA
TGCGCCAGCAGTGAAAGTAGAAGTTGGTACGAGCAGTACTTC
CASSESRSWYEQYF
>TRBJ2-2|NA|TRBV18|NA
TGTGCCAGCTCACCGCGTGAAGGCAGCTCGAACACCGGGGAGCTGTTTTTT
CASSPREGSSNTGELFF
>TRBJ1-2|TRBD1|TRBV7-2|NA
TGTGCCAGCAGCTCCACGGGACAGGGCGGATATGGCTACACCTTC
CASSSTGQGGYGYTF
>TRBJ1-1|NA|TRBV6-2/TRBV6-3|NA
TGTGCCAGCAGTCTTCATGTGGGATTGACTGAAGCTTTCTTT
CASSLHVGLTEAFF
>TRBJ2-1|NA|TRBV28|NA
TGTGCCAGCAGTTCCCGGGTTAGCGGACCCTACAATGAGCAGTTCTTC
CASSSRVSGPYNEQFF
>TRBJ2-7|NA|TRBV7-9|NA
TGTGCCAGCAGCCAAGGGTTTAGGGACGTCTACGAGCAGTACTTC
CASSQGFRDVYEQYF
>TRBJ1-5|NA|TRBV5-4|NA
TGTGCCAGCAGCTTGGCAGGGGAGGCTCAGCCCCAGCATTTT
CASSLAGEAQPQHF
>TRBJ2-7|NA|TRBV14|NA
TGTGCCAGCAGCCAAGAAGGTGCGAAAGGGGTGGACTACGAGCAGTACTTC
CASSQEGAKGVDYEQYF
>TRBJ1-3|NA|TRBV29-1|once
TGCAGCGTTGAAATAGGCGGAAACACCATATATTTT
CSVEIGGNTIYF
>TRBJ1-1|NA|TRBV19|NA
TGTGCCAGTAGTTTTTCAGGGAGAGGTATAACTGAAGCTTTCTTT
CASSFSGRGITEAFF
>TRBJ1-2|TRBD1|TRBV20-1|NA
TGCAGTGCCCGACAGGGCTATGGCTACACCTTC
CSARQGYGYTF
>TRBJ2-3|TRBD1|TRBV11-3|once
TGTGCCAGCAGCTCGGGACAGGGAACAGATACGCAGTATTTT
CASSSGQGTDTQYF
>TRBJ1-2|NA|TRBV9|NA
TGTGCCAGCAGCCCCCGAGGAGGGCTCCGTCTGGGCTACACCTTC
CASSPRGGLRLGYTF
>TRBJ1-4|NA|TRBV14|NA
TGTGCCAGCAGCCAAGAAGGGTCGGGCAGGGAAGTATTTTTT
CASSQEGSGREVFF
>TRBJ1-1|TRBD1|TRBV19|NA
TGTGCCAGTAGTTCACAGGGGGAGGGCACTGAAGCTTTCTTT
CASSSQGEGTEAFF
>TRBJ2-1|TRBD2|TRBV5-1|NA
TGCGCCAGCAGCTCCATCGGGGGGACCGACAATGAGCAGTTCTTC
CASSSIGGTDNEQFF
>TRBJ2-1|TRBD1|TRBV27|NA
TGTGCCAGCAGTCCCGGGACAGGGCGGGGAGGCTCCTACAATGAGCAGTTCTTC
CASSPGTGRGGSYNEQFF
>TRBJ2-1|TRBD1|TRBV5-1|NA
TGCGCCAGCAGCGGCACAGGGGGCGATGAGCAGTTCTTC
CASSGTGGDEQFF
>TRBJ1-4|NA|TRBV18|NA
TGTGCCAGCTCACCGAACGGGGTAACTAATGAAAAACTGTTTTTT
CASSPNGVTNEKLFF
>TRBJ1-3|NA|TRBV30|NA
TGTGCCTGGAGTGTAGGGGCTTCAGGTGGAAACACCATATATTTT
CAWSVGASGGNTIYF
>TRBJ1-2|NA|TRBV24-1|NA
TGTGCCACCAGTGATTTGGGGGGCAGATACTCCTATGGCTACACCTTC
CATSDLGGRYSYGYTF
>TRBJ2-1|NA|TRBV5-4|NA
TGTGCCAGCAGCTTCTCTAGTATTGGGGATCGGCAGTTCTTC
CASSFSSIGDRQFF
>TRBJ1-6|NA|TRBV4-2|NA
TGTGCCAGCAGCCTTGTGGGGGGAGAAATCAATTCACCCCTCCACTTT
CASSLVGGEINSPLHF
>TRBJ2-5|NA|TRBV5-6|NA
TGTGCCAGCAGCTTTATCGTGTTCAAGACCCAGTACTTC
CASSFIVFKTQYF
>TRBJ1-5|NA|TRBV7-8|NA
TGTGCCAGCGGACCGAGCAATCAGCCCCAGCATTTT
CASGPSNQPQHF
>TRBJ1-5|TRBD1|TRBV4-2|NA
TGTGCCAGCAGCCAAGAGGACAGGGAAACTAATCAGCCCCAGCATTTT
CASSQEDRETNQPQHF
>TRBJ1-1|NA|TRBV6-5|NA
TGTGCCAGCAGTTACGTGGGACGGAGTAACACTGAAGCTTTCTTT
CASSYVGRSNTEAFF
>TRBJ2-5|NA|TRBV18|NA
TGTGCCAGCTCACCCCAGGAGACCCAGTACTTC
CASSPQETQYF
>TRBJ1-6|NA|TRBV6-5|NA
TGTGCCAGCAGTTACTCGATAATTAGGGTTTCCCTCCACTTT
CASSYSIIRVSLHF
>TRBJ1-2|NA|TRBV14|few
TGTGCCAGCAGTCAACTAAAAATTTATGGCTACACCTTC
CASSQLKIYGYTF
>TRBJ1-1|NA|TRBV10-3|NA
TGTGCCATCAGGACGGGGGATATGAACACTGAAGCTTTCTTT
CAIRTGDMNTEAFF